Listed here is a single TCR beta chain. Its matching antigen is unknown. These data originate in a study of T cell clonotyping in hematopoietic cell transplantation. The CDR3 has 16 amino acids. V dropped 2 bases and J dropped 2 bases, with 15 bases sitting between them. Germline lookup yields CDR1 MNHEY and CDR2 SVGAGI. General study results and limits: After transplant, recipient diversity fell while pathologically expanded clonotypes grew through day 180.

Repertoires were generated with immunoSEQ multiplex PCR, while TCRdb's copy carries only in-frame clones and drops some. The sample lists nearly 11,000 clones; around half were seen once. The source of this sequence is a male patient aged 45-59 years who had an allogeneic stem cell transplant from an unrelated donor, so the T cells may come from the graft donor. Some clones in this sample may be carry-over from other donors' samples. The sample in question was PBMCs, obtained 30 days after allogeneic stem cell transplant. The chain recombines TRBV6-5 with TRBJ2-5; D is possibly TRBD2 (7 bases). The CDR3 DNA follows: TGTGCCAGCAGTTACGGAGAGGGGGAGGGTCAAGAGACCCAGTACTTC. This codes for CASSYGEGEGQETQYF.